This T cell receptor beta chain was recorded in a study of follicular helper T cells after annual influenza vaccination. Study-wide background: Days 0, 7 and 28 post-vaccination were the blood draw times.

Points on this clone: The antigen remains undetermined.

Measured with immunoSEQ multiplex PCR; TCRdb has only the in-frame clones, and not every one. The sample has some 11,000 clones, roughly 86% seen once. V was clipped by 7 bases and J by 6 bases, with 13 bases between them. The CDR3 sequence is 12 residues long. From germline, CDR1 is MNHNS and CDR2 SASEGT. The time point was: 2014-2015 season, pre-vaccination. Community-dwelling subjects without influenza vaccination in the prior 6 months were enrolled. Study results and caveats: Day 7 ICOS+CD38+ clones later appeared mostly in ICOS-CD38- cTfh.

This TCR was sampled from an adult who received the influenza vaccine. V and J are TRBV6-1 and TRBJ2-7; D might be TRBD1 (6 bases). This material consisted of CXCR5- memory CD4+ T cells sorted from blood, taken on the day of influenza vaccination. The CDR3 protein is CASNRAPLEQYF. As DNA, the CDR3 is TGTGCCAGCAACAGGGCCCCTCTCGAGCAGTACTTC.